The subject of this entry is one T cell receptor beta chain. These data come from a study of blood T cell repertoires in COVID-19. Across the whole study: Donors in the United States, Italy and Spain gave samples during acute or convalescent COVID-19. From T cells, B-cell-depleted T cells, or PBMCs came the material, which was cDNA or gDNA.

In the original analysis: Estimation of nucleated cell counts was performed using reference gene primer amplification. TCRdb keeps only in-frame clones here, not all; method: immunoSEQ multiplex PCR. V, J and clone size were drawn from that table, and D and trimming were deduced from the DNA. The repertoire consists of under 300,000 clones, with approximately 80% occurring once and the leading ten covering about 5.3%. This receptor was identified in a woman at least 80 years old with active or convalescent COVID-19. Specimen: peripheral blood.

The CDR3 DNA follows: TGTGCCAGCAGCCGCTACAGGGGATATGAGGAGACCCAGTACTTC. Residues: CASSRYRGYEETQYF. The chain has TRBV14 and TRBJ2-5; TRBD1 matches 7 bases. The ends lost 4 bases at V and 5 bases at J; junction bases unmatched: 10. Germline-derived CDR1 and CDR2 are SGHDN and FVKESK. The length of the CDR3 is 15 residues.